This entry concerns a single T cell receptor beta chain. Per the original methods: Nucleated cell number was recorded as an estimate derived from reference gene primer amplification. Profiled with immunoSEQ multiplex PCR; TCRdb holds only in-frame clones, not every one. Clonal size and the V and J genes are those of that table, whereas D and trimming came from the DNA. Of some 290,000 clones in the sample, roughly 86% were seen once. The ends were cut back, 3 bases at V and 7 bases at J, with 21 bases in the middle. This CDR3 is built from 17 residues. CDR1 and CDR2 (germline): KGHSH, LQKENI. While infection was still active, Seattle patients were enrolled and then followed longitudinally. The sample is drawn from a study of blood T cell repertoires in COVID-19. At the level of the study: Samples of COVID-19 (acute and convalescent) were obtained from the United States, Italy and Spain. T cells, B-cell-depleted T cells, or PBMCs supplied cDNA or gDNA.

The sample taken for sequencing was peripheral blood. V gene TRBV18 combines with J gene TRBJ1-4; a possible D gene is TRBD1 (5 bases). The TCR sequence derives from a woman aged 30 to 39 with COVID-19, enrolled during active disease. The CDR3 region has the DNA TGTGCCAGCTCACCCTCTCCGGGGGTGAGGGGAGGTGAAAAACTGTTTTTT. Translated, it gives CASSPSPGVRGGEKLFF.